This is a list of T cell receptor beta chains from one sample in a study of blood T cell repertoires in COVID-19. Sequenced by immunoSEQ multiplex PCR; TCRdb stores in-frame clones only, minus some. The table includes 65,000 to 75,000 clones, roughly four fifths detected once. The material sequenced was peripheral blood. These TCRs come from a woman older than 75 with acute or convalescent COVID-19. Both conserved end residues are part of each CDR3. D genes are given only for firm matches. Clone size is stated in some rows and not others, as once, few, many or a class when expanded.

v_gene	j_gene	abundance	d_gene	CDR3nt	CDR3aa
TRBV7-9	TRBJ1-2	NA	NA	TGTGCCAGCAGCCTACGCACAGGGATCTATGGCTACACCTTC	CASSLRTGIYGYTF
TRBV6-5	TRBJ1-1	few	TRBD1	TGTGCCAGCAGTTATAGTCAGGGGGCGACTGAAGCTTTCTTT	CASSYSQGATEAFF
TRBV24-1	TRBJ2-2	NA	TRBD2	TGTGCCACCAGTGATGATAGCGGGGGGCCGGAGACCGGGGAGCTGTTTTTT	CATSDDSGGPETGELFF
TRBV14	TRBJ1-2	few	TRBD1	TGTGCCAGCAGCCTAGCTAGGACAGGCACCTATGGCTACACCTTC	CASSLARTGTYGYTF
TRBV6-1	TRBJ2-5	NA	TRBD2	TGTGCCAGCAGTGAAGTAGCGGGAGGAAGAGTGACCCAGTACTTC	CASSEVAGGRVTQYF
TRBV27	TRBJ2-7	NA	NA	TGTGCCAGCAGTTTATCGACGGCCGGGGGGCGCGAGCAGTACTTC	CASSLSTAGGREQYF
TRBV13	TRBJ2-7	NA	TRBD1	TGTGCCAGCAGCTTAGGAGGGACAGGGGAGCAGTACTTC	CASSLGGTGEQYF
TRBV5-1	TRBJ1-5	NA	NA	TGCGCCAGCAGCTTTTCAGGGGCTGGCAATCAGCCCCAGCATTTT	CASSFSGAGNQPQHF
TRBV5-1	TRBJ2-1	NA	TRBD1	TGCGCCAGCAGCTTGACAGGACAGGGAAGAATACACAATGAGCAGTTCTTC	CASSLTGQGRIHNEQFF
TRBV3-1/TRBV3-2	TRBJ2-7	NA	NA	TGTGCCAGCAGCGCTCTGGGCAGGGTCGCTGGCGAGCAGTACTTC	CASSALGRVAGEQYF
TRBV11-3	TRBJ2-3	NA	NA	TGTGCCAGCAGCTTAGGCTCTTACAGGGCCACAGATACGCAGTATTTT	CASSLGSYRATDTQYF
TRBV7-6	TRBJ2-7	NA	TRBD1	TGTGCCAGCAGCCCCCGGACAGGCGGTTCCTACGAGCAGTACTTC	CASSPRTGGSYEQYF
TRBV7-6	TRBJ1-1	NA	NA	TGTGCTTCTTCTGGGGAGGGGACTGAAGCTTTCTTT	CASSGEGTEAFF
TRBV6-5	TRBJ1-2	once	NA	TGTGCCAGCAGTTACTCGTTCTCGGTAGGGGTGGGTGGCTACACCTTC	CASSYSFSVGVGGYTF
TRBV7-2	TRBJ2-5	NA	TRBD2	TGTGCCAGCAGATTGACTAGCGGGAGACAAGAGACCCAGTACTTC	CASRLTSGRQETQYF
TRBV6-5	TRBJ1-1	NA	NA	TGTGCCAGCAGACTCGTAAACACTGAAGCTTTCTTT	CASRLVNTEAFF
TRBV7-9	TRBJ1-6	NA	NA	TGTGCCAGCAGCCTTACCCTAACCCCTGATAGCTCCTATAATTCACCCCTCCACTTT	CASSLTLTPDSSYNSPLHF
TRBV6-4	TRBJ2-1	NA	NA	TGTGCCAGCAGTGACTCGGACAACAATGAGCAGTTCTTC	CASSDSDNNEQFF
TRBV2	TRBJ2-3	NA	TRBD2	TGTGCCAGCAGTGCCGGGCTAGCGGGGACCACAGATACGCAGTATTTT	CASSAGLAGTTDTQYF
TRBV19	TRBJ2-2	NA	TRBD1	TGTGCCAGTAGTAAAGACAGGGTCACCGGGGAGCTGTTTTTT	CASSKDRVTGELFF
TRBV10-3	TRBJ1-6	once	TRBD1	TGTGCCATCAGTGAGTGGCCCAGTGAGGGCGACAGGGGCTATAATTCACCCCTCCACTTT	CAISEWPSEGDRGYNSPLHF
TRBV20-1	TRBJ1-1	NA	NA	TGCAGTGCTAGAGACCAAACTGAAGCTTTCTTT	CSARDQTEAFF
TRBV14	TRBJ2-2	few	TRBD1	TGTGCCAGCAGCCGATGGACAGGGCTAAACACCGGGGAGCTGTTTTTT	CASSRWTGLNTGELFF
TRBV7-9	TRBJ2-3	NA	NA	TGTGCCAGCAGCTTAGCGGGGGCAACTAGCACAGATACGCAGTATTTT	CASSLAGATSTDTQYF
TRBV2	TRBJ2-1	NA	TRBD2	TGTGCCAGCAAGACGATAAGGACTAGCGGCAATGAGCAGTTCTTC	CASKTIRTSGNEQFF
TRBV7-3	TRBJ2-1	once	TRBD2	TGTGCCAGCAGCCCTGACCGTCTAGCGGGGAGCTCCTACAATGAGCAGTTCTTC	CASSPDRLAGSSYNEQFF
TRBV2	TRBJ1-4	NA	NA	TGTGCCAGCAGTGAGGACAGTGGTAATGAAAAACTGTTTTTT	CASSEDSGNEKLFF
TRBV18	TRBJ1-2	NA	NA	TGTGCCAGCTCACCGACACAGGAATCCCCCTATGGCTACACCTTC	CASSPTQESPYGYTF
TRBV5-1	TRBJ1-2	NA	TRBD1	TGCGCCAGCAGCCTAGGGACAGGGACTGATGGCTACACCTTC	CASSLGTGTDGYTF
TRBV5-1	TRBJ2-1	NA	TRBD2	TGCGCCAGCGGGTTAGTGGCGGGGGGACCCAATGAGCAGTTCTTC	CASGLVAGGPNEQFF
TRBV6-5	TRBJ2-1	NA	NA	TGTGCCAGCAGTTACTCTGGCAGCTCCTACAATGAGCAGTTCTTC	CASSYSGSSYNEQFF
TRBV11-2	TRBJ2-5	once	TRBD1	TGTGCCAGCAGCTTTTTACGAGGGGGCGGGGAGACCCAGTACTTC	CASSFLRGGGETQYF
TRBV6-5	TRBJ1-1	once	NA	TGTGCCAGCACAGACAGGCCTGAAGCTTTCTTT	CASTDRPEAFF
TRBV5-4	TRBJ2-5	NA	NA	TGTGCCAGCAGCTCTTGGGTAGGCGGGGAGACCCAGTACTTC	CASSSWVGGETQYF
TRBV6-5	TRBJ2-2	NA	NA	TGTGCCAGCAGTTACTGGGCTTTTCCGAACACCGGGGAGCTGTTTTTT	CASSYWAFPNTGELFF
TRBV19	TRBJ2-3	NA	NA	TGTGCCAGTAGAAAGGCGGGTATTAGTGGTACAGATACGCAGTATTTT	CASRKAGISGTDTQYF
TRBV19	TRBJ2-7	NA	NA	TGTGCCAGTAGTATCGGTCGACAGATGAATAGGCAGTACTTC	CASSIGRQMNRQYF